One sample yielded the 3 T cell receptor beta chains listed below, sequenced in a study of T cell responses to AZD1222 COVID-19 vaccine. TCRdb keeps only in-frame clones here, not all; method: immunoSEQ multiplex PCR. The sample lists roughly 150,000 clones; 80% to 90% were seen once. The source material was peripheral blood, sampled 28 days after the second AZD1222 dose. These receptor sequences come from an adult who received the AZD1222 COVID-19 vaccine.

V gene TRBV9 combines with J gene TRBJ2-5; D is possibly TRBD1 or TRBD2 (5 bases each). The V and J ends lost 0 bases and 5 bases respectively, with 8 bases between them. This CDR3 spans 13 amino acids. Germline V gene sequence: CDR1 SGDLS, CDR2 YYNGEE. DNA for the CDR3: TGTGCCAGCAGCGTAGGAGGGGTCGAGACCCAGTACTTC. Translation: CASSVGGVETQYF.

The CDR3 DNA follows: TGTGCCAGCAGCCAAGCGCGGGCAGATACGCAGTATTTT. Protein: CASSQARADTQYF. V usage is TRBV7-2 and J usage is TRBJ2-3; tentatively, D is TRBD2 (5 bases). This CDR3 has 13 amino acids. V was pared by 5 bases and J by 4 bases, with 10 bases between. Germline CDR1 and CDR2: SGHTA and FQGNSA. Full variable domain (outside the CDR3, taken from reference TRBV7-2 and TRBJ2-3): GAGVSQSPSNKVTEKGKDVELRCDPISGHTALYWYRQSLGQGLEFLIYFQGNSAPDKSGLPSDRFSAERTGGSVSTLTIQRTQQEDSAVYLCASSQARADTQYFGPGTRLTVL.

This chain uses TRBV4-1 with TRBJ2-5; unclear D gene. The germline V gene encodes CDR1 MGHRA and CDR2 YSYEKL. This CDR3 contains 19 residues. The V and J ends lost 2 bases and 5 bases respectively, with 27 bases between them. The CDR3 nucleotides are TGCGCCAGCAGCCAACCGTTTGAGTCGAACTACCAAGATCTGGAGACCCAGTACTTC. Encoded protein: CASSQPFESNYQDLETQYF.